The rows below give T cell receptor beta chains drawn from one sample of a study of cytomegalovirus exposure and HLA in healthy donors. Method: immunoSEQ multiplex PCR; TCRdb's copy keeps in-frame clones and lacks some. The sample holds 100,000 to 150,000 clones, around 86% seen once. Input material: PBMCs. These receptors were taken from a woman aged 18 to 35 in good health and CMV-seronegative. Both conserved end residues are part of each CDR3. D genes are given only for firm matches. Clone size is shown for a subset of rows, as once, few, many or a class of expanded clone.

cdr3_length: 15; v_call: TRBV28; clone_size: -; j_call: TRBJ2-1; d_call: TRBD1; cdr3_nt: TGTGCCAGCAGCTGGACGACAGGGAATTACAATGAGCAGTTCTTC; cdr3_aa: CASSWTTGNYNEQFF
cdr3_length: 12; v_call: TRBV28; clone_size: -; j_call: TRBJ2-1; d_call: -; cdr3_nt: TGTGCCAGCAGTTTGTTCGGCAATGAGCAGTTCTTC; cdr3_aa: CASSLFGNEQFF
cdr3_length: 16; v_call: TRBV19; clone_size: -; j_call: TRBJ1-4; d_call: TRBD1; cdr3_nt: TGTGCCAGTAGTACTCGCCGGGACAGGGGAGACGAAAAACTGTTTTTT; cdr3_aa: CASSTRRDRGDEKLFF
cdr3_length: 15; v_call: TRBV6-1; clone_size: -; j_call: TRBJ1-5; d_call: -; cdr3_nt: TGTGCCAGCAGTGAAGGGGTCAGGTGGGATCAGCCCCAGCATTTT; cdr3_aa: CASSEGVRWDQPQHF
cdr3_length: 15; v_call: TRBV5-4; clone_size: -; j_call: TRBJ2-7; d_call: TRBD2; cdr3_nt: TGTGCCAGCACCCCCGGGACTAGCGGGTTCTACGAGCAGTACTTC; cdr3_aa: CASTPGTSGFYEQYF
cdr3_length: 14; v_call: TRBV29-1; clone_size: -; j_call: TRBJ1-1; d_call: TRBD1; cdr3_nt: TGCAGCGTCCCCCTGACAGGGGCTGGGGGTGAAGCTTTCTTT; cdr3_aa: CSVPLTGAGGEAFF
cdr3_length: 13; v_call: TRBV13; clone_size: -; j_call: TRBJ2-1; d_call: -; cdr3_nt: TGTGCCAGCAGCTTTCGATCAAACACTGAGCAGTTCTTC; cdr3_aa: CASSFRSNTEQFF
cdr3_length: 15; v_call: TRBV5-1; clone_size: -; j_call: TRBJ1-1; d_call: TRBD1; cdr3_nt: TGCGCCAGCAGCGGACGGGACAGGGGTAACACTGAAGCTTTCTTT; cdr3_aa: CASSGRDRGNTEAFF
cdr3_length: 13; v_call: TRBV5-4; clone_size: -; j_call: TRBJ2-1; d_call: TRBD2; cdr3_nt: TGTGCCAGCAGCTTACGGACTAGCGATGAGCAGTTCTTC; cdr3_aa: CASSLRTSDEQFF
cdr3_length: 17; v_call: TRBV27; clone_size: -; j_call: TRBJ2-2; d_call: -; cdr3_nt: TGTGCCAGCATCCTTAACCCAGGGACACCTTACACCGGGGAGCTGTTTTTT; cdr3_aa: CASILNPGTPYTGELFF
cdr3_length: 15; v_call: TRBV6-5; clone_size: -; j_call: TRBJ2-2; d_call: -; cdr3_nt: TGTGCCAGCAGTTACACGGACACGAACACCGGGGAGCTGTTTTTT; cdr3_aa: CASSYTDTNTGELFF
cdr3_length: 16; v_call: TRBV9; clone_size: -; j_call: TRBJ1-3; d_call: -; cdr3_nt: TGTGCCAGCAGCGGGGGCGGGGCCGCCTCTGGAAACACCATATATTTT; cdr3_aa: CASSGGGAASGNTIYF
cdr3_length: 13; v_call: TRBV5-6; clone_size: -; j_call: TRBJ1-2; d_call: -; cdr3_nt: TGTGCCAGCAGCTCGGGAGTCACGGACGGCTACACCTTC; cdr3_aa: CASSSGVTDGYTF
cdr3_length: 14; v_call: TRBV25-1; clone_size: -; j_call: TRBJ2-7; d_call: -; cdr3_nt: TGTGCCAGCAGTGGGTCGGAGAGCTCCTACGAGCAGTACTTC; cdr3_aa: CASSGSESSYEQYF
cdr3_length: 16; v_call: TRBV10-3; clone_size: -; j_call: TRBJ1-3; d_call: -; cdr3_nt: TGTGCCATCAGTGAGTCCCAGGGATTCTCTGGAAACACCATATATTTT; cdr3_aa: CAISESQGFSGNTIYF
cdr3_length: 17; v_call: TRBV5-5; clone_size: -; j_call: TRBJ1-5; d_call: TRBD1; cdr3_nt: TGTGCCAGCAGCACCGGACAGGGGGCGGCAAGCAATCAGCCCCAGCATTTT; cdr3_aa: CASSTGQGAASNQPQHF
cdr3_length: 14; v_call: TRBV27; clone_size: -; j_call: TRBJ1-5; d_call: TRBD1; cdr3_nt: TGTGCCAGCTGCAACAGGGGTTTTAATCAGCCCCAGCATTTT; cdr3_aa: CASCNRGFNQPQHF
cdr3_length: 14; v_call: TRBV11-2; clone_size: -; j_call: TRBJ2-1; d_call: TRBD1; cdr3_nt: TGTGCCAGCAGCTTCTGGGGACAGGGGATTGAGCAGTTCTTC; cdr3_aa: CASSFWGQGIEQFF
cdr3_length: 13; v_call: TRBV29-1; clone_size: -; j_call: TRBJ2-7; d_call: TRBD2; cdr3_nt: TGCAGCGTCATTAGCGGGAGTCACTACGAGCAGTACTTC; cdr3_aa: CSVISGSHYEQYF
cdr3_length: 14; v_call: TRBV2; clone_size: -; j_call: TRBJ1-1; d_call: TRBD1; cdr3_nt: TGTGCCAGCAGATCCGGGACAGAGAACACTGAAGCTTTCTTT; cdr3_aa: CASRSGTENTEAFF
cdr3_length: 15; v_call: TRBV11-3; clone_size: -; j_call: TRBJ2-3; d_call: TRBD2; cdr3_nt: TGTGCCAGCAGCGGACGACTAGCATTGTCAGATACGCAGTATTTT; cdr3_aa: CASSGRLALSDTQYF
cdr3_length: 15; v_call: TRBV19; clone_size: once; j_call: TRBJ2-5; d_call: TRBD1; cdr3_nt: TGTGCCAGTAACCAGCGGACAGGAGGCCAAGAGACCCAGTACTTC; cdr3_aa: CASNQRTGGQETQYF
cdr3_length: 13; v_call: TRBV6-1; clone_size: -; j_call: TRBJ2-1; d_call: -; cdr3_nt: TGTGCCAGCAGAAGCGTTTCCTACAATGAGCAGTTCTTC; cdr3_aa: CASRSVSYNEQFF
cdr3_length: 12; v_call: TRBV19; clone_size: few; j_call: TRBJ2-7; d_call: TRBD2; cdr3_nt: TGTGCCAGTAGTCCTCTAGCGGGAGAGCAGTACTTC; cdr3_aa: CASSPLAGEQYF
cdr3_length: 11; v_call: TRBV20-1; clone_size: once; j_call: TRBJ2-7; d_call: -; cdr3_nt: TGCAGTGCTATTGGCACGGAGGAGCAGTACTTC; cdr3_aa: CSAIGTEEQYF
cdr3_length: 13; v_call: TRBV6-5; clone_size: once; j_call: TRBJ2-5; d_call: -; cdr3_nt: TGTGCCAGCACCCACCCCCAGGGGTTAACCCAGTACTTC; cdr3_aa: CASTHPQGLTQYF
cdr3_length: 16; v_call: TRBV7-9; clone_size: -; j_call: TRBJ2-1; d_call: TRBD2; cdr3_nt: TGTGCCAGCAGCCTCGGGTGGGAGGGCCTAAACAATGAGCAGTTCTTC; cdr3_aa: CASSLGWEGLNNEQFF
cdr3_length: 16; v_call: TRBV19; clone_size: -; j_call: TRBJ2-3; d_call: -; cdr3_nt: TGTGCCAGTACCCCTCACTATGTGGATAGCACAGATACGCAGTATTTT; cdr3_aa: CASTPHYVDSTDTQYF
cdr3_length: 16; v_call: TRBV2; clone_size: -; j_call: TRBJ2-6; d_call: -; cdr3_nt: TGTGCCAGCCCCCGGGTTAGGGGAGGAGGGGCCAACGTCCTGACTTTC; cdr3_aa: CASPRVRGGGANVLTF
cdr3_length: 15; v_call: TRBV6-1; clone_size: -; j_call: TRBJ1-4; d_call: TRBD1; cdr3_nt: TGTGCCAGCAGTCTATCCGGGACAGGGGGGGAAAAACTGTTTTTT; cdr3_aa: CASSLSGTGGEKLFF
cdr3_length: 14; v_call: TRBV7-9; clone_size: -; j_call: TRBJ2-1; d_call: TRBD2; cdr3_nt: TGTGCCAGCAGCTTAGCATTGCGGGAGGGTGAGCAGTTCTTC; cdr3_aa: CASSLALREGEQFF
cdr3_length: 14; v_call: TRBV10-3; clone_size: -; j_call: TRBJ2-7; d_call: -; cdr3_nt: TGTGCCATCATGCGTGAATCTCTCTCCTACGAGCAGTACTTC; cdr3_aa: CAIMRESLSYEQYF
cdr3_length: 14; v_call: TRBV27; clone_size: -; j_call: TRBJ2-1; d_call: TRBD2; cdr3_nt: TGTGCCAGCAGTCCAACGACTAGCCATAATGAGCAGTTCTTC; cdr3_aa: CASSPTTSHNEQFF
cdr3_length: 13; v_call: TRBV29-1; clone_size: -; j_call: TRBJ1-2; d_call: -; cdr3_nt: TGCAGCGTTGCCGCAGGGATCAACTATGGCTACACCTTC; cdr3_aa: CSVAAGINYGYTF
cdr3_length: 15; v_call: TRBV5-5; clone_size: -; j_call: TRBJ2-2; d_call: TRBD1; cdr3_nt: TGTGCCAGCAGCTCGGGACAGGGAGCCACCGGGGAGCTGTTTTTT; cdr3_aa: CASSSGQGATGELFF
cdr3_length: 19; v_call: TRBV11-3; clone_size: -; j_call: TRBJ2-7; d_call: TRBD2; cdr3_nt: TGTGCCAGCAGCCCCGGCTCGCGGGGGGCTGCGGGAGGGCCCCACGAGCAGTACTTC; cdr3_aa: CASSPGSRGAAGGPHEQYF
cdr3_length: 17; v_call: TRBV29-1; clone_size: -; j_call: TRBJ1-3; d_call: TRBD1; cdr3_nt: TGCAGCGTTGCCGGGACAGAATCTATCCTCTCTGGAAACACCATATATTTT; cdr3_aa: CSVAGTESILSGNTIYF
cdr3_length: 16; v_call: TRBV9; clone_size: once; j_call: TRBJ1-2; d_call: TRBD1; cdr3_nt: TGTGCCAGCAGCCCCTTTTCGGGCAGGGGGGACTATGGCTACACCTTC; cdr3_aa: CASSPFSGRGDYGYTF
cdr3_length: 13; v_call: TRBV27; clone_size: -; j_call: TRBJ2-1; d_call: -; cdr3_nt: TGTGCCAGCAGTTTTACAGTGGGCAATGAGCAGTTCTTC; cdr3_aa: CASSFTVGNEQFF
cdr3_length: 14; v_call: TRBV7-9; clone_size: -; j_call: TRBJ2-5; d_call: -; cdr3_nt: TGTGCCAGCAGCTTAGAAGTCGGGAGAGAGACCCAGTACTTC; cdr3_aa: CASSLEVGRETQYF
cdr3_length: 13; v_call: TRBV28; clone_size: once; j_call: TRBJ2-7; d_call: -; cdr3_nt: TGTGCCAGCATGGGAGGATACTCCTACGAGCAGTACTTC; cdr3_aa: CASMGGYSYEQYF
cdr3_length: 17; v_call: TRBV15; clone_size: -; j_call: TRBJ1-4; d_call: -; cdr3_nt: TGTGCCACCAGCAAGGATTACAGGGAAGCAACTAATGAAAAACTGTTTTTT; cdr3_aa: CATSKDYREATNEKLFF
cdr3_length: 13; v_call: TRBV30; clone_size: -; j_call: TRBJ2-7; d_call: -; cdr3_nt: TGTGCCTGGAATCTAACGTCCCGGAGTTTGCAGTACTTC; cdr3_aa: CAWNLTSRSLQYF
cdr3_length: 15; v_call: TRBV6-4; clone_size: -; j_call: TRBJ2-7; d_call: TRBD2; cdr3_nt: TGTGCCAGCAGCCCACTAGCGGGAGGGGACTACGAGCAGTACTTC; cdr3_aa: CASSPLAGGDYEQYF